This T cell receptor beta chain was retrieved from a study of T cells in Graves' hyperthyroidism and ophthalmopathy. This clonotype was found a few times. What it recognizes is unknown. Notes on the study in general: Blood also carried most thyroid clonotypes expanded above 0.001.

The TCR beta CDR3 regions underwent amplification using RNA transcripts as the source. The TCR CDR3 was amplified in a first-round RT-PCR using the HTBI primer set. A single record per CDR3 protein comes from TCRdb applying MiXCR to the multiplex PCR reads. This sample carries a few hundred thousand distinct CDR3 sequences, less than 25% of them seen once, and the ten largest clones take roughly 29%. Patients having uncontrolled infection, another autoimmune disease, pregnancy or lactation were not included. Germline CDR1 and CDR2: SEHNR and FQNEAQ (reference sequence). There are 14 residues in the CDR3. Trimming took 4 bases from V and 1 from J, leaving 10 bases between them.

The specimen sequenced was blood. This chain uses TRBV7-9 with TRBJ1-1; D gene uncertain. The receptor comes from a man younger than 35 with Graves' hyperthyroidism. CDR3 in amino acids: CASSSQWTNTEAFF. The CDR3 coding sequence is TGTGCCAGCAGCTCCCAGTGGACGAACACTGAAGCTTTCTTT.